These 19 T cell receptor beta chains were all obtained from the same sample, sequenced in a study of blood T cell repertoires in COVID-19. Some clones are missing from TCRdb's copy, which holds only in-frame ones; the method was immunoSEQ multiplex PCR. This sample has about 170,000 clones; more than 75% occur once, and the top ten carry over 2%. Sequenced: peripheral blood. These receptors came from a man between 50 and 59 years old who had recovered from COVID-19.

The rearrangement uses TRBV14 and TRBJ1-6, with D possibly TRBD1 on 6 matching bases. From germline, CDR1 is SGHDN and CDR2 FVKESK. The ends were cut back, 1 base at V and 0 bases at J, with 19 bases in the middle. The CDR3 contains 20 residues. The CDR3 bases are TGTGCCAGCAGCCAAGGGGTCGGACAGTCCCGGAGCTCCTATAATTCACCCCTCCACTTT. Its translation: CASSQGVGQSRSSYNSPLHF.

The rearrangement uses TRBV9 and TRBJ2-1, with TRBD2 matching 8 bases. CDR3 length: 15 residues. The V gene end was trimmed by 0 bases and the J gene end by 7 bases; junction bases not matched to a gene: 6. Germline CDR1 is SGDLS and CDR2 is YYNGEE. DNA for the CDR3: TGTGCCAGCAGCGTAGCCGGTAGCGGGGCTAATGAGCAGTTCTTC. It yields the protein CASSVAGSGANEQFF.

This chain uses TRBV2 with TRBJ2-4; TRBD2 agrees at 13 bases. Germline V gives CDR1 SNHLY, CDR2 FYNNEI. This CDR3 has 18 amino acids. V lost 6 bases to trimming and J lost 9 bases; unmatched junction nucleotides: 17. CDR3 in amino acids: CASRNKNGLAGVSGIQYF. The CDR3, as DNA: TGTGCCAGCAGAAACAAAAACGGACTAGCGGGAGTCTCAGGCATTCAGTACTTC. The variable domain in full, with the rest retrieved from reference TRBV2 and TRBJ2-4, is EPEVTQTPSHQVTQMGQEVILRCVPISNHLYFYWYRQILGQKVEFLVSFYNNEISEKSEIFDDQFSVERPDGSNFTLKIRSTKLEDSAMYFCASRNKNGLAGVSGIQYFGAGTRLSVL.

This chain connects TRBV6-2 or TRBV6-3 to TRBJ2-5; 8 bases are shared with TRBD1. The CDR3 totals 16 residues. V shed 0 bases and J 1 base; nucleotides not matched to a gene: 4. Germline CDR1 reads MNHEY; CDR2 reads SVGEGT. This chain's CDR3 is CASSYSPGGPQETQYF. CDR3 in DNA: TGTGCCAGCAGTTACTCCCCAGGGGGCCCCCAAGAGACCCAGTACTTC.

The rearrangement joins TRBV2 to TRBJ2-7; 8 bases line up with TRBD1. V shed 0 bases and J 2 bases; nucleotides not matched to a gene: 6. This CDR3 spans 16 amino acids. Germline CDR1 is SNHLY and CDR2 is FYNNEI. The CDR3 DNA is TGTGCCAGCAGTGAAGCAGGGGGACAGGAAACCTACGAGCAGTACTTC. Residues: CASSEAGGQETYEQYF.

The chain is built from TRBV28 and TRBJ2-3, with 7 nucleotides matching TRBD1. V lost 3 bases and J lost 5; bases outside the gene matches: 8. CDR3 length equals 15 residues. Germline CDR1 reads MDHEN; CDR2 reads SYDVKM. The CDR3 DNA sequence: TGTGCCAGCAGTTTTGCACCAGGGGGAAGAGATACGCAGTATTTT. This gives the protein CASSFAPGGRDTQYF. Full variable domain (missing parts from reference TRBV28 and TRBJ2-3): DVKVTQSSRYLVKRTGEKVFLECVQDMDHENMFWYRQDPGLGLRLIYFSYDVKMKEKGDIPEGYSVSREKKERFSLILESASTNQTSMYLCASSFAPGGRDTQYFGPGTRLTVL.

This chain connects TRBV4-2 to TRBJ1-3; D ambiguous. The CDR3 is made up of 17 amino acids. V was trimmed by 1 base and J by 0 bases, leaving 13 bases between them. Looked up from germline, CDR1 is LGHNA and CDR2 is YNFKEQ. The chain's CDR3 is CASSQVGSPRSGNTIYF. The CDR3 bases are TGTGCCAGCAGCCAAGTGGGCAGCCCGCGCTCTGGAAACACCATATATTTT.

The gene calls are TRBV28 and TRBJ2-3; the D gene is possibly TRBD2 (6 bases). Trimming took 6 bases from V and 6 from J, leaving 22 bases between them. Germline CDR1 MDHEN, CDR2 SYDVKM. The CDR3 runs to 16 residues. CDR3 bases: TGTGCCAGCAGGTCGAACGGGCGGGGTCTCCCGGATACGCAGTATTTT. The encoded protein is CASRSNGRGLPDTQYF.

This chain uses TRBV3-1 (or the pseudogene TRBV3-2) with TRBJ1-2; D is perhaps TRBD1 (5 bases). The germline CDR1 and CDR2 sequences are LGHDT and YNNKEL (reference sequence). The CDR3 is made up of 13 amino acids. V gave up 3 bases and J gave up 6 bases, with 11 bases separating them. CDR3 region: CASSHQQVHGYTF. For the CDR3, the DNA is TGTGCCAGCAGCCACCAACAGGTTCATGGCTACACCTTC.

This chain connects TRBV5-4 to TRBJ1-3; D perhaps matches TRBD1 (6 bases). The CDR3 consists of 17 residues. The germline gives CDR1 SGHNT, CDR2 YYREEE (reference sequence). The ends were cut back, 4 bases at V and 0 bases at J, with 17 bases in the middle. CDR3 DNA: TGTGCCAGCAGCGCCATACAGGGAGTGTCCTCTGGAAACACCATATATTTT. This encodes CASSAIQGVSSGNTIYF. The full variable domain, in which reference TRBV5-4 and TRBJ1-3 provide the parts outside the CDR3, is ETGVTQSPTHLIKTRGQQVTLRCSSQSGHNTVSWYQQALGQGPQFIFQYYREEENGRGNFPPRFSGLQFPNYSSELNVNALELDDSALYLCASSAIQGVSSGNTIYFGEGSWLTVV.

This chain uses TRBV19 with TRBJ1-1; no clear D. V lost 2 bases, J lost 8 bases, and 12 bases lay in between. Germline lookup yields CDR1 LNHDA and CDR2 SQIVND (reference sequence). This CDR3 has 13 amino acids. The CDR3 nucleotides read TGTGCCAGTAGTATAACAAGTGGGCAGGAAGCTTTCTTT. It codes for CASSITSGQEAFF.

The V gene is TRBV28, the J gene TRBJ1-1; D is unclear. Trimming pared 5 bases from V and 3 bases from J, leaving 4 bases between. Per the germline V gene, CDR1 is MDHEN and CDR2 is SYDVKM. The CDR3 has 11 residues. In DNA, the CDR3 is TGTGCCAGCAGTCCCGACACTGAAGCTTTCTTT. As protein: CASSPDTEAFF.

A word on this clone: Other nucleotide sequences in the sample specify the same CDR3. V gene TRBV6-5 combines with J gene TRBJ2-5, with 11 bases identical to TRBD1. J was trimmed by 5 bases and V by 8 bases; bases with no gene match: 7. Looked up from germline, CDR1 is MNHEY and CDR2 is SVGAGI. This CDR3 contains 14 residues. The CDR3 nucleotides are TGTGCCAGCCGCCGGACAGGGGGCGGCGAGACCCAGTACTTC. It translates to CASRRTGGGETQYF.

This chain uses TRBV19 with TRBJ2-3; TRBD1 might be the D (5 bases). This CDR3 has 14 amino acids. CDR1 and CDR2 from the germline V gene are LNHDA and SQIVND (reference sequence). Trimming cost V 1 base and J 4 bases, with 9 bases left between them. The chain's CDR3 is CASSIGVGADTQYF. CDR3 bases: TGTGCCAGTAGTATAGGGGTAGGGGCAGATACGCAGTATTTT.

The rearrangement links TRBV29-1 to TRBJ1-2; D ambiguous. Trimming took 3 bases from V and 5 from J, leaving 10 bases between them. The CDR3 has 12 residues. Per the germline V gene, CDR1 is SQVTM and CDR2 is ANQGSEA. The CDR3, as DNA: TGCAGCGTTGACCCGAGTAATTATGGCTACACCTTC. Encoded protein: CSVDPSNYGYTF.

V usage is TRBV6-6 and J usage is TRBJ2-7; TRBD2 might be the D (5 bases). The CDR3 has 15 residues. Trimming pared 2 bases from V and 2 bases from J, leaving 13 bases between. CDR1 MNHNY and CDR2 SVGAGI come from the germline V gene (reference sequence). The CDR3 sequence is CASSYDPGLPYEQYF. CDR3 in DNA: TGTGCCAGCAGTTACGACCCGGGGTTACCCTACGAGCAGTACTTC.

The CDR3 DNA sequence: TGTGCCAGCAGTTTGGGTCCCAGGGACACTGAAGCTTTCTTT. This encodes CASSLGPRDTEAFF. The rearrangement links TRBV27 to TRBJ1-1; TRBD1 might be the D (5 bases). V dropped 3 bases and J dropped 3 bases, with 11 bases sitting between them. Germline CDR1 and CDR2: MNHEY and SMNVEV (reference sequence). The CDR3 consists of 14 residues.

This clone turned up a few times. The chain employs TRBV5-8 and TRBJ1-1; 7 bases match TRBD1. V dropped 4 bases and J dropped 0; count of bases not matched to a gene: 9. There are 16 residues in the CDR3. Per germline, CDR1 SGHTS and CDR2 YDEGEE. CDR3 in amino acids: CASSVLGQTLNTEAFF. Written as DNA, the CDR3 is TGTGCCAGCAGCGTTTTGGGACAGACTTTGAACACTGAAGCTTTCTTT.

CDR3 in amino acids: CASSLYGERSGNTIYF. CDR3 DNA: TGTGCCAGCAGCTTGTACGGGGAGAGGTCTGGAAACACCATATATTTT. The V gene is TRBV5-6, the J gene TRBJ1-3; no clear D gene. There are 16 residues in the CDR3. CDR1 and CDR2 (germline): SGHDT, YYEEEE. V was cut by 1 base and J by 1 base, with 12 bases left in between.